This T cell receptor beta chain was retrieved from a study of blood T cell repertoires in COVID-19. Seattle patients were enrolled while actively infected and followed longitudinally. In the source study's methods: Counts of nucleated cells, estimated from reference gene primer amplification, were obtained. Assay: immunoSEQ multiplex PCR; the TCRdb copy retains only in-frame clones and omits some. Clonal size and the V and J genes are those of that table, whereas D and trimming came from the DNA. Among around 150,000 clones listed, 85% were seen once. The receptor comes from a woman aged 60 to 75 with COVID-19, enrolled during active disease. Sequenced input: peripheral blood.

CDR3 sequence: CASSSHLGGAGASGELFF. The CDR3 nucleotides are TGTGCCAGTAGTTCTCATTTGGGTGGAGCGGGAGCTAGCGGGGAGCTGTTTTTT. The chain links TRBV19 to TRBJ2-2, with 8 positions matching TRBD2. Germline CDR1 reads LNHDA; CDR2 reads SQIVND (reference sequence). The trim removed 5 bases at V and 7 bases at J, leaving 18 bases unmatched. This CDR3 has 18 residues. The full variable domain, its missing parts supplied by reference TRBV19 and TRBJ2-2, is DGGITQSPKYLFRKEGQNVTLSCEQNLNHDAMYWYRQDPGQGLRLIYYSQIVNDFQKGDIAEGYSVSREKKESFPLTVTSAQKNPTAFYLCASSSHLGGAGASGELFFGEGSRLTVL.